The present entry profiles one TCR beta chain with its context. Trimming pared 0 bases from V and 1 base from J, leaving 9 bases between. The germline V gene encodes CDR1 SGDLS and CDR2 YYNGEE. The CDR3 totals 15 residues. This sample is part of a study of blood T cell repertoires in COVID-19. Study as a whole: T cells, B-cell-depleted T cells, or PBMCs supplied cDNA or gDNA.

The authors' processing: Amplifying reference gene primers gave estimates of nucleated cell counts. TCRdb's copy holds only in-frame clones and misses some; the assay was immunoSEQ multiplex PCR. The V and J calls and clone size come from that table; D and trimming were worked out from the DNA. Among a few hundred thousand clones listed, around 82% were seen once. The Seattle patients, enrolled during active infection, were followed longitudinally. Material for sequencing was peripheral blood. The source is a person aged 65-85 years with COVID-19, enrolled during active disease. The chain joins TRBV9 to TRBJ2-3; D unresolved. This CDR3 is CASSVVAAGTDTQYF. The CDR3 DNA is TGTGCCAGCAGCGTAGTGGCGGCTGGCACAGATACGCAGTATTTT.